The 5 T cell receptor beta chains in this list originate from one sample, sequenced in a study of T cell repertoires in cytomegalovirus infection. Their antigen targets remain unknown. TCRdb processed the reads anew with MiXCR; each CDR3 protein has one entry. The repertoire holds around 900,000 distinct CDR3 sequences, less than 35% seen once, with around 15% in the top ten. The sample in question was cultured CD8+ T cells from PBMCs, obtained from culture after CMV antigen stimulation. These receptors were collected from a human donor in good health (CMV status not recorded). Some clones in this sample may be carry-over from other donors' samples.

J is TRBJ2-2 and V is TRBV6-1; 10 bases fit TRBD2. CDR1 and CDR2 (germline): MNHNS, SASEGT. The CDR3 is made up of 16 amino acids. The V segment lost 5 bases and the J segment 0 bases; nucleotides outside the gene matches: 3. CDR3 nucleotides: TGTGCCAGCAGTCCACTAGCGGGGACGAACACCGGGGAGCTGTTTTTT. This codes for CASSPLAGTNTGELFF.

This clonotype came up a few times. The chain links TRBV7-6 to TRBJ2-1; perhaps TRBD1 as D (6 bases). The CDR3 length is 14 residues. V was trimmed by 5 bases and J by 8 bases, leaving 16 bases between them. Germline CDR1 is SGHVS and CDR2 is FNYEAQ. In nucleotides, the CDR3 is TGTGCCAGCAGCCAGGGGTGGGGCATGGATGAGCAGTTCTTC. Translating it yields CASSQGWGMDEQFF. The entire variable domain, with the rest obtained from reference TRBV7-6 and TRBJ2-1, is as follows: GAGVSQSPRYKVTKRGQDVALRCDPISGHVSLYWYRQALGQGPEFLTYFNYEAQQDKSGLPNDRFSAERPEGSISTLTIQRTEQRDSAMYRCASSQGWGMDEQFFGPGTRLTVL.

This clonotype was recorded a few times. The J gene is TRBJ2-3, the V gene TRBV7-9; D gene ambiguous. V lost 0 bases and J lost 0, with 7 bases in between. This CDR3 contains 15 residues. Germline assignment: CDR1 SEHNR and CDR2 FQNEAQ (reference sequence). In DNA form, the CDR3 reads TGTGCCAGCAGCTTAGCAGGGATGAGCACAGATACGCAGTATTTT. Translating gives CASSLAGMSTDTQYF.

V usage is TRBV12-3 or TRBV12-4 and J usage is TRBJ1-2, with 10 bases aligning to TRBD1. Unmatched junction bases numbered 7, after V lost 7 bases and J lost 8 bases. The CDR3 runs 13 residues. CDR3 DNA: TGTGCCAGCACCCCGACAGGGGGCGACGGCTACACCTTC. This gives the protein CASTPTGGDGYTF.

This clonotype was recorded a few times. The chain couples TRBV7-8 to TRBJ2-5; the D call may be TRBD1 or TRBD2 (5 bases each). V lost 2 bases and J 5 bases, leaving 12 bases between the germline ends. This CDR3 contains 14 residues. Germline assignment: CDR1 SGHVS and CDR2 FQNEAQ. The CDR3 nucleotides are TGTGCCAGCAGCTTAAGTGGCTGGGGGGAGACCCAGTACTTC. Its translation is CASSLSGWGETQYF. Drawing the rest from reference TRBV7-8 and TRBJ2-5, the complete variable domain is GAGVSQSPRYKVAKRGQDVALRCDPISGHVSLFWYQQALGQGPEFLTYFQNEAQLDKSGLPSDRFFAERPEGSVSTLKIQRTQQEDSAVYLCASSLSGWGETQYFGPGTRLLVL.